The subject of this entry is one TCR beta chain. The target antigen is unknown. The use of a sample-barcoded 5' primer and a J-beta primer mix characterized a second PCR of roughly 6 to 11 cycles. MiXCR was run by TCRdb on the 5' RACE reads, yielding one entry per CDR3 protein. Of around 990,000 distinct CDR3 sequences in the sample, 35% to 40% were seen once. This sample stems from a study of blood T cells in healthy people across ages. In the study overall: Capture via template switching afforded approximately one barcoded beta molecule per two T cells.

Per germline, CDR1 LGHNA and CDR2 YSLEER. With 4 bases removed from V and 0 bases from J, the gap between germline ends came to 10 bases. This CDR3 spans 15 amino acids. Total RNA, at least 5.5 micrograms per sample, was extracted from PBMCs. General study findings and limits: Diversity was higher, and naive CD4+ cells more numerous, in long-lived donors than in aged donors. Bulk PBMC profiling left naive and antigen-experienced comparisons inconclusive.

The material sequenced was blood. The receptor comes from a man in his late teens or twenties in good health. J is TRBJ1-5 and V is TRBV4-3; D is unclear. CDR3 sequence: CASSPAGDSNQPQHF. DNA of the CDR3: TGCGCCAGCAGCCCTGCAGGAGATAGCAATCAGCCCCAGCATTTT.